This T cell receptor beta chain was profiled in a study of blood T cell repertoires in COVID-19 (dated by TCRdb to 2019 to 2021). About the study as a whole: Samples from collaborators originated in the United States, Italy and Spain and spanned both the acute and convalescent phases of COVID-19. The prospective study material was composed of cDNA or gDNA derived from T cells, B-cell-depleted T cells, or PBMCs. Subjects who had been exposed to COVID-19, were actively infected with it, or had recovered from it provided the deeply sampled blood TCRbeta repertoires that made up the dataset. The repertoires were released in a freely available public database intended as a resource for research on the immune response to SARS-CoV-2. Samples came from the ongoing ImmuneRACE study (first 160 participants) plus 1,254 subjects from 6 global collaborators. A de-identified subject ID, COVID-19 status, age in years and sex were almost always included in the sample metadata. Where available, HLA class I and class II types were taken from metadata supplied by the sample provider and were not determined by assay-based typing. Overall study results and their limits: How much clinical and demographic metadata was included differed by source and by participant, and the metadata was provided uncurated.

The germline V gene gives CDR1 as SGHRS and CDR2 as YFSETQ. Inclusive of the bounding cysteine and phenylalanine, the CDR3 is 16 residues long. CDR3 DNA only is kept here, 48 bases in frame from base 1. V has 3 bases trimmed and J has 0 bases trimmed; junction bases matching no gene number 2. About this clone itself: The antigen it recognizes is unknown. Base qualities are missing; no much larger clone stands one base away.

The collaborating institutions used their own protocols to collect whole blood in K2EDTA tubes. For TCRbeta analysis, collaborators shipped samples as frozen whole blood, isolated PBMCs, or DNA extracted from either of those sample types. The immunoSEQ Assay, a bias-controlled multiplex PCR, was used to amplify TCRbeta CDR3 regions from genomic DNA. The study's own analysis went as follows. The number of nucleated cells in each sample was estimated by amplification of reference gene primers within the assay. Sequence reads were collapsed and filtered to measure the absolute abundance of every unique TCRbeta CDR3 rearrangement. Productive Simpson clonality was computed per sample as the square root of Simpson's diversity index over productive rearrangements. As stored in TCRdb, this immuneACCESS dataset retains in-frame rearrangements with V and J assigned. A fraction of the clones does not appear; measured against another copy, unresolved V genes explain less than half of the discrepancy, and the remainder lacks a known reason. That table furnishes V, J and clone size, whereas the DNA furnished D and trimming. The table for this sample lists roughly 97,000 clones; 85% to 90% of them were counted only once. 4.5% to 6% of the sample is held by the ten biggest clonotypes.

Sequenced sample: peripheral blood. The origin of this receptor is a human donor in a cohort sampled during active COVID-19. Recombination joined TRBV5-1 with TRBJ2-3, and TRBD2 aligns with 12 junction nucleotides. The CDR3 sequence is CASSWGTSGSTDTQYF. The nucleotide sequence reads as follows: TGCGCCAGCAGCTGGGGGACTAGCGGGAGCACAGATACGCAGTATTTT.